The present T cell receptor (beta chain) was sequenced within a study of beta chain features in type 1 diabetes. Study findings and constraints: VDJ junctions in type 1 diabetes patients carried more deletions and fewer insertions. Among patients, naive, central memory and Treg TCRB repertoires appeared more similar than among healthy donors.

Purities over 95% were achieved in all sorted populations. Expressed TCRB transcripts got sequenced, as all isolated RNA was reverse transcribed. The assay was immunoSEQ multiplex PCR, and TCRdb's table has in-frame clones only and misses some. The sample records 680,000 or so clones, 15% to 18% being singletons. As to this clone: No antigen is known for it.

Trimming removed 2 bases from V and 6 bases from J, with 5 bases in between. CDR1 is SGHTA, CDR2 FQGTGA, per germline. This CDR3 has 12 amino acids. The V and J genes are TRBV7-3 and TRBJ2-1; unclear D gene. This clonotype originated in a young man in good health. Source material: naive CD4+ T cells from blood. The CDR3 bases are TGTGCCAGCAGCTTAGAGTTCAATGAGCAGTTCTTC. Encoded protein: CASSLEFNEQFF.